Listed below are T cell receptor beta chains from one sample, sequenced in a study of vaccination and CD4 T cells after COVID-19. One entry per CDR3 protein results from TCRdb running MiXCR on the PCR reads. The table records about 12,000 distinct CDR3 sequences, 45% to 65% of them present only once. These receptors lack a known antigen. The sample was CD4+ T cells from blood, cultured in vitro. The origin of the receptors is a human donor who had recovered from COVID-19. The CDR3 runs from the conserved cysteine through the conserved F or W. A D gene is named only where the DNA matches it firmly. Expanded clones are given a class, and other clones once, few, many or no size at all.

j_call,clone_size,d_call,v_call,cdr3_nt,cdr3_aa
TRBJ2-4,-,-,TRBV6-2/TRBV6-3,TGTGCCAGCAGTACGATCCGACACTCAGCCAAAAACATTCAGTACTTC,CASSTIRHSAKNIQYF
TRBJ2-3,-,TRBD2,TRBV15,TGTGCCACCAGCAGAGAACTAGCGGGACCTACGCAGTATTTT,CATSRELAGPTQYF
TRBJ1-2,large,-,TRBV2,TGTGCCAGCAGCAGACTGGGAGCTAACTATGGCTACACCTTC,CASSRLGANYGYTF
TRBJ2-7,-,TRBD2,TRBV28,TGTGCCAGCAGTACTCCCAGCGGGGGGTCCTATGAGCAGTACTTC,CASSTPSGGSYEQYF
TRBJ1-6,-,-,TRBV4-1,TGCGCCAGCAGCCAAGGGGCCCCGCGGGCTAGGAATTCACCCCTCCACTTT,CASSQGAPRARNSPLHF
TRBJ2-2,few,-,TRBV6-1,TGTGCCAGCACCCCGGACGCTAACCCCGGGGAGCTGTTTTTT,CASTPDANPGELFF
TRBJ2-2,few,-,TRBV7-8,TGTGCCAGCAGCTTAGCGGTCCAGGGGGGCGTCACCGGGGAGCTGTTTTTT,CASSLAVQGGVTGELFF
TRBJ1-1,-,TRBD1,TRBV11-3,TGTGCCAGCAGCCTACTCCAGGGGGGCTCTGAAGCTTTCTTT,CASSLLQGGSEAFF
TRBJ2-2,few,-,TRBV7-8,TGTGCCAGCAGCTTAGGGGGGGCGGGAGAGCTGTTTTTT,CASSLGGAGELFF
TRBJ2-1,-,TRBD2,TRBV6-1,TGTGCCAGCGGGTCTCGGGCGGGAGCGGTCAATGAGCAGTTCTTC,CASGSRAGAVNEQFF
TRBJ2-3,few,TRBD2,TRBV24-1,TGTGCCACCAGTGATTTAGGCGGGGGGGCGATAGATACGCAGTATTTT,CATSDLGGGAIDTQYF
TRBJ1-2,once,TRBD1,TRBV5-4,TGTGCCAGCAGCTCCGGGGACAGGGTGGGAGGCTACACCTTC,CASSSGDRVGGYTF
TRBJ1-5,once,-,TRBV20-1,TGCAGTGCTGGATACCTGCCATCAGCCCAGCATTTT,CSAGYLPSAQHF
TRBJ1-1,-,-,TRBV2,TGTGCCAGCAGACTGCGGGAGGGGACTGAAGCTTTCTTT,CASRLREGTEAFF
TRBJ2-1,once,TRBD2,TRBV19,TGTGCCAGTAGTATTCGGGGGGTGTACAATGAGCAGTTCTTC,CASSIRGVYNEQFF